This TCR beta chain is drawn from a study of spatial heterogeneity in lung cancer. Germline V gene lookup returns CDR1 DFQATT and CDR2 SNEGSKA (reference sequence). The V end was cut by 5 bases, the J end by 3 bases, with 13 bases between. The CDR3 has 13 amino acids. Stated time point: sample taken at primary tumor resection. Without sorting, whole RNA was sequenced from tumor, nontumor lung or frozen PBMC. TCR cDNA molecules were tagged individually, and each one carried a unique molecular identifier. A single record per CDR3 protein comes from TCRdb applying MiXCR to the 5' RACE reads. Of some 52,000 distinct CDR3 sequences in the sample, under 7.5% were seen once.

This chain links TRBV20-1 with TRBJ1-1; D is possibly TRBD1 (5 bases). Sequencing was performed on PBMCs, taken at surgery. The TCR originated in a female donor with early-stage non-small cell lung cancer. CDR3: CSAVSGEYTEAFF. As DNA, the CDR3 is TGCAGTGCTGTATCGGGGGAATACACTGAAGCTTTCTTT.